This T cell receptor beta chain was obtained from a study of control samples from healthy donors and cancer patients. Per germline, CDR1 SGDLS and CDR2 YYNGEE. V lost 3 bases and J 6 bases, leaving 16 bases between the germline ends. CDR3 length: 14 amino acids. Clones were sequenced by immunoSEQ multiplex PCR, and TCRdb holds only the in-frame ones, with some missing. Of about 98,000 clones listed, around three quarters are singletons. The TCR was taken from a woman in her thirties in good health. The sequenced material came from blood. The genes are TRBV9 and TRBJ2-7; D tentatively reads TRBD1 or TRBD2 (5 bases each). The CDR3 here is CASSGDLWGTEQYF. CDR3 in DNA: TGTGCCAGCAGCGGGGACCTTTGGGGGACCGAGCAGTACTTC.